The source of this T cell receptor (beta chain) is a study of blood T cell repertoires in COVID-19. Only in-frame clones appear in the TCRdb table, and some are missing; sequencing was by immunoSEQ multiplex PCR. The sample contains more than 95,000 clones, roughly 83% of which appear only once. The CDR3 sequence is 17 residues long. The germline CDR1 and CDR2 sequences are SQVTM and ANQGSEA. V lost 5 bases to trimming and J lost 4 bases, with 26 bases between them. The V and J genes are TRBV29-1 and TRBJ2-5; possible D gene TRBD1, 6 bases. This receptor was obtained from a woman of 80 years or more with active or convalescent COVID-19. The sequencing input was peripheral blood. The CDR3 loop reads CSVHWAGATVRTETQYF. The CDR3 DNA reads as TGCAGCGTTCACTGGGCAGGGGCCACGGTGAGGACAGAGACCCAGTACTTC.